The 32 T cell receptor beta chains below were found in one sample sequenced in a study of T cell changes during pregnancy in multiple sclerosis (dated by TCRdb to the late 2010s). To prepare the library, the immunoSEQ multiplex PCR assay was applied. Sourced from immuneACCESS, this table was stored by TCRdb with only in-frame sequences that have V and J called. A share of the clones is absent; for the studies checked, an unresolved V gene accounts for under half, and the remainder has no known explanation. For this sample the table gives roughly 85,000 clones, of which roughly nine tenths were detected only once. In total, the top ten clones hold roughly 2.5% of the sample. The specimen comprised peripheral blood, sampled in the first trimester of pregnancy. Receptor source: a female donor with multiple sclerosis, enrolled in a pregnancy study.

The CDR3 loop reads CASSNREGVSYEQYF. CDR3 sequence (DNA): TGTGCCAGTAGTAATCGGGAGGGGGTCTCCTACGAGCAGTACTTC. V gene TRBV19 combines with J gene TRBJ2-7, with TRBD2 identical over 8 bases. Germline V gives CDR1 LNHDA, CDR2 SQIVND (reference sequence). This CDR3 contains 15 residues. The junction had 5 bases not matched to a gene; V was cut back by 4 bases and J by 0 bases.

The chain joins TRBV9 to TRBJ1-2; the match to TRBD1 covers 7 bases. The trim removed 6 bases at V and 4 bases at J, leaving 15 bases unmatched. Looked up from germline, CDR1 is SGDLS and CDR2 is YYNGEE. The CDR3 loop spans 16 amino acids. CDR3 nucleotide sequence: TGTGCCAGCACATATGGGACAGCCCCCGGGAGCTATGGCTACACCTTC. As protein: CASTYGTAPGSYGYTF. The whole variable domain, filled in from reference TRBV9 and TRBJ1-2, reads DSGVTQTPKHLITATGQRVTLRCSPRSGDLSVYWYQQSLDQGLQFLIQYYNGEERAKGNILERFSAQQFPDLHSELNLSSLELGDSALYFCASTYGTAPGSYGYTFGSGTRLTVV.

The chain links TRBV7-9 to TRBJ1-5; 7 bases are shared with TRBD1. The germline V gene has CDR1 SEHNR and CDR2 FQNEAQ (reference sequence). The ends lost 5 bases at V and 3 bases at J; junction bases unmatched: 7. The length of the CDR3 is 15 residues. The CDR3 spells CASSRGTDPNQPQHF. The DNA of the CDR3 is TGTGCCAGCAGCCGTGGGACAGACCCCAATCAGCCCCAGCATTTT.

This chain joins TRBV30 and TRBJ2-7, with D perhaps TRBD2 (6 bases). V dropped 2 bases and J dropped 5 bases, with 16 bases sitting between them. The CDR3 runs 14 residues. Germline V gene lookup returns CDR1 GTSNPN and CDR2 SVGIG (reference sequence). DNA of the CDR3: TGTGCCTGGAGTCAGATGACTAGTTCCCACGAGCAGTACTTC. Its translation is CAWSQMTSSHEQYF.

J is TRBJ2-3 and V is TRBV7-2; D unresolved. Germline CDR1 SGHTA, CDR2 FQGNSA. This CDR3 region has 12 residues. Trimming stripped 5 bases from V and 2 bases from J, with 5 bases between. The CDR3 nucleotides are TGTGCCAGCAGCACCTACACAGATACGCAGTATTTT. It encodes CASSTYTDTQYF.

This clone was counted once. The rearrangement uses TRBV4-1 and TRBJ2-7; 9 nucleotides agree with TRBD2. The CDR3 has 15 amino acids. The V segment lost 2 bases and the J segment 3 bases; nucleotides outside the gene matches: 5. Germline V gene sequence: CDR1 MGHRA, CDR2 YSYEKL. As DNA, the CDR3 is TGCGCCAGCAGCCAACCGACTAGCGGCAACTACGAGCAGTACTTC. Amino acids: CASSQPTSGNYEQYF.

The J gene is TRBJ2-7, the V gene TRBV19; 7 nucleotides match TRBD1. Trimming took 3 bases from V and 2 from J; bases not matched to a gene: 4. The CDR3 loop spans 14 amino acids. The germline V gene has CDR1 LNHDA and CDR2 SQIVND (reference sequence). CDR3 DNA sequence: TGTGCCAGTAGTATGTGGGACAGAGCCTACGAGCAGTACTTC. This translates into CASSMWDRAYEQYF.

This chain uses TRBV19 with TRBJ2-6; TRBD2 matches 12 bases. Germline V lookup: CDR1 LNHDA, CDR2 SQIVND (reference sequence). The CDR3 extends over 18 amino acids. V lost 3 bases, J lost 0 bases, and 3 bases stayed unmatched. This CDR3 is CASSMGLAGSSGANVLTF. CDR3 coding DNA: TGTGCCAGTAGTATGGGACTAGCGGGCAGCTCTGGGGCCAACGTCCTGACTTTC.

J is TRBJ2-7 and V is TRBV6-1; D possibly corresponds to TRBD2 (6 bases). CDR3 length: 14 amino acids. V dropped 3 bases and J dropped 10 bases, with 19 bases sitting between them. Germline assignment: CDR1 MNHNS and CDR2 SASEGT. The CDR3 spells CASSESGGRPGQYF. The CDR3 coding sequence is TGTGCCAGCAGTGAGTCCGGGGGAAGGCCGGGACAGTACTTC.

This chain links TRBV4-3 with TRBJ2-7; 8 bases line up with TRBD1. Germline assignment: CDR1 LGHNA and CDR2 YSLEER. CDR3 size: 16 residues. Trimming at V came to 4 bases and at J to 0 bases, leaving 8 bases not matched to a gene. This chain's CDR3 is CASSRAPGTGSYEQYF. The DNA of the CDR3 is TGCGCCAGCAGCCGCGCCCCCGGGACAGGCTCCTACGAGCAGTACTTC.

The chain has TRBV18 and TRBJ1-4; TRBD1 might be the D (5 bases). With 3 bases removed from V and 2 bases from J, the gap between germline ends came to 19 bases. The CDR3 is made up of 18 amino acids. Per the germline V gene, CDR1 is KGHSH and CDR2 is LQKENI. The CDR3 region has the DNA TGTGCCAGCTCACCCCTAACGACCGGGACTACGACTAATGAAAAACTGTTTTTT. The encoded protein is CASSPLTTGTTTNEKLFF.

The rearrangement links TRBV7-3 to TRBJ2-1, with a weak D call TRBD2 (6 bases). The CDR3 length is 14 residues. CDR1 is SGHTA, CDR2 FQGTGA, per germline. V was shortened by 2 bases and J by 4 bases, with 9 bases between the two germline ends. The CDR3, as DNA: TGTGCCAGCAGCTTAGGCGGGGAGTACAATGAGCAGTTCTTC. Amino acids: CASSLGGEYNEQFF.

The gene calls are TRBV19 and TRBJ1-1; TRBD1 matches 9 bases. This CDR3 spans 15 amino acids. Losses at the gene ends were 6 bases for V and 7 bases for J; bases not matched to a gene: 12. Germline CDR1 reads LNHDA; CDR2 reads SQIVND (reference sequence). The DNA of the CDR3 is TGTGCCAGTAGGGAACAGGGGGCGCGAAGTGGTGAAGCTTTCTTT. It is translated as CASREQGARSGEAFF.

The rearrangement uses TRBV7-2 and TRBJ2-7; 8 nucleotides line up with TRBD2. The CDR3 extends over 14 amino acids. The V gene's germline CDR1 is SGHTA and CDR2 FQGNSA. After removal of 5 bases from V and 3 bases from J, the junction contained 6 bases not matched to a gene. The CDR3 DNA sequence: TGTGCCAGCAGCCCCCGGGGGGGCCGCTACGAGCAGTACTTC. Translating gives CASSPRGGRYEQYF.

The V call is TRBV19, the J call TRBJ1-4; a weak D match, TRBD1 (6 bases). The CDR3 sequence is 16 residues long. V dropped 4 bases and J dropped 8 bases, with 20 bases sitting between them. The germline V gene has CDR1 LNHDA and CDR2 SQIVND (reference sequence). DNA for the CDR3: TGTGCCAGTAGTAACGTCGGGAAGGGGGGGATGGAAAAACTGTTTTTT. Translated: CASSNVGKGGMEKLFF.

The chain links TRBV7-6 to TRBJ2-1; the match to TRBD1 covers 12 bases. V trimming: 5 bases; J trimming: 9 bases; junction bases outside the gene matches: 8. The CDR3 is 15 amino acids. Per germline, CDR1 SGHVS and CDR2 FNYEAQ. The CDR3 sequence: CASSPRDRGRSEQFF. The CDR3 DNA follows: TGTGCCAGCAGCCCTAGGGACAGGGGGCGATCTGAGCAGTTCTTC.

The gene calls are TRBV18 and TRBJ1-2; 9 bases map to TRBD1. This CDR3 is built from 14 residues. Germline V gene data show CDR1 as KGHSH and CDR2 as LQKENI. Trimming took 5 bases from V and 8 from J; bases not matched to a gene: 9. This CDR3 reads CASSTRTGEEGYTF. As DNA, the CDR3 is TGTGCCAGCTCAACGAGGACAGGGGAGGAAGGCTACACCTTC.

The CDR3: CASSIFQGVGNTEAFF. The CDR3 DNA sequence: TGTGCCAGTAGTATATTCCAGGGGGTAGGGAACACTGAAGCTTTCTTT. V usage is TRBV19 and J usage is TRBJ1-1; TRBD1 aligns across 7 bases. Unmatched junction bases numbered 7, after V lost 2 bases and J lost 1 base. CDR3 length: 16 residues. The germline CDR1 and CDR2 sequences are LNHDA and SQIVND (reference sequence).

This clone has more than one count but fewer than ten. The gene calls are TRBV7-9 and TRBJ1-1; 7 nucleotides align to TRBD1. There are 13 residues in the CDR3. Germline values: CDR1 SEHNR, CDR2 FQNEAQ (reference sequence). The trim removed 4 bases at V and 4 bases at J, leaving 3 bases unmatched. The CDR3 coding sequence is TGTGCCAGCAGCTGGGCAGGGGGCACTGAAGCTTTCTTT. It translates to CASSWAGGTEAFF.

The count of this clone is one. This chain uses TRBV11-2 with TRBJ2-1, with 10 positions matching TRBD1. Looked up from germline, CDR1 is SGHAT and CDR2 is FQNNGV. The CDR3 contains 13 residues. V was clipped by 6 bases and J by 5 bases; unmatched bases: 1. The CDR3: CASRGQGNNEQFF. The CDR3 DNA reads TGTGCCAGCAGGGGACAGGGGAACAATGAGCAGTTCTTC.

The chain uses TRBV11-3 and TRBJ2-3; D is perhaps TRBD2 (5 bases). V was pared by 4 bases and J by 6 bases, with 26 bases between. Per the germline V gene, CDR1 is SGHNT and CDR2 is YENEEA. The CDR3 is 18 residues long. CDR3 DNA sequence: TGTGCCAGCAGCTCCCCCTATGAGGCGGGTCCGCCGTGGGATACGCAGTATTTT. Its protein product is CASSSPYEAGPPWDTQYF.

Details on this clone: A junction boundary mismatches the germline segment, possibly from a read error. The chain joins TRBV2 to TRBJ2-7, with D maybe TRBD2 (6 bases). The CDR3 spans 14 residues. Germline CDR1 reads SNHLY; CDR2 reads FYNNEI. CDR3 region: CASAERGRESRREF. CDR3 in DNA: TGTGCCAGCGCGGAAAGGGGCAGGGAAAGTCGGAGGGAATTC.

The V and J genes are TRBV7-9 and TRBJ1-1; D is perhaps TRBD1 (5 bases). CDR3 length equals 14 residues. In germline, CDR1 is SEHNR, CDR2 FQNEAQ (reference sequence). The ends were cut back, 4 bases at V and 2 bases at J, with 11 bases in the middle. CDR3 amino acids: CASSSVGGNTEAFF. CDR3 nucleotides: TGTGCCAGCAGCTCCGTGGGGGGAAACACTGAAGCTTTCTTT.

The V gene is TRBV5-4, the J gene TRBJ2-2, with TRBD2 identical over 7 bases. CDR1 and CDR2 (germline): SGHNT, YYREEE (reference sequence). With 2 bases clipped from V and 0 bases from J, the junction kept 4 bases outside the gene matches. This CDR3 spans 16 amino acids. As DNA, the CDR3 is TGTGCCAGCAGCTTCTCTAGCGGTGCGAACACCGGGGAGCTGTTTTTT. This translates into CASSFSSGANTGELFF.

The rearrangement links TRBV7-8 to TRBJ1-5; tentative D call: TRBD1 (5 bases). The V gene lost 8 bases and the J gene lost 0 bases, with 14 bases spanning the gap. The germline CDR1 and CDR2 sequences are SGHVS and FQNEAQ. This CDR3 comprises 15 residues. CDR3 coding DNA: TGTGCCAGCGGATTTTCAGGGTATAGCAATCAGCCCCAGCATTTT. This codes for CASGFSGYSNQPQHF.

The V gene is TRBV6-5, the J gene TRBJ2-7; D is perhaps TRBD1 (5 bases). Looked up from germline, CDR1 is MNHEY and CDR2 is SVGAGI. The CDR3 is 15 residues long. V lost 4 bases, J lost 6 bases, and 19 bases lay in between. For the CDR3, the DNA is TGTGCCAGCAGTTTCCTCCAGGGTCGCCTACGCGAGCAGTACTTC. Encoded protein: CASSFLQGRLREQYF.

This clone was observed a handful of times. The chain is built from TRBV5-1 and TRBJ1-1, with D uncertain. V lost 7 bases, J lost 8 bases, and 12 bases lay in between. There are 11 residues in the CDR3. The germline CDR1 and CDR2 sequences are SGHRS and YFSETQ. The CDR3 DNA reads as TGCGCCAGCGGTACCGGGAAAGAAGCTTTCTTT. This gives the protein CASGTGKEAFF.

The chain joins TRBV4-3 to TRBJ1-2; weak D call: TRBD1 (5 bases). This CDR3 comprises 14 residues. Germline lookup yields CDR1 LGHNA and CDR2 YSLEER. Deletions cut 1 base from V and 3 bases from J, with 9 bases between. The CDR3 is CASSQVTGYYGYTF. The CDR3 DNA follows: TGCGCCAGCAGCCAAGTAACAGGTTACTATGGCTACACCTTC.

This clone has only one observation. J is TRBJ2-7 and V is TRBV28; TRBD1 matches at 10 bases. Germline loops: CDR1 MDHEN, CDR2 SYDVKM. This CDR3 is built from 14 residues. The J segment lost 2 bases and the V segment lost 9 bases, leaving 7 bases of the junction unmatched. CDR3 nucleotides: TGTGCCAGTTTCCGGGACAGGGGAACCTACGAGCAGTACTTC. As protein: CASFRDRGTYEQYF.

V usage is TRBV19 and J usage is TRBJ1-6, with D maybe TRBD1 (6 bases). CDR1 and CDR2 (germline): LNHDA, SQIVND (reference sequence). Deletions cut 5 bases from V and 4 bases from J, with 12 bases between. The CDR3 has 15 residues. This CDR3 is CASSSTTGYNSPLHF. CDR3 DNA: TGTGCCAGTAGTTCTACGACAGGTTATAATTCACCCCTCCACTTT.

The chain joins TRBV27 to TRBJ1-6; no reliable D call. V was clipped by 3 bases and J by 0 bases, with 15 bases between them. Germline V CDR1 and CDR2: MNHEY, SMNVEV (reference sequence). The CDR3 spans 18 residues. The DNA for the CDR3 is TGTGCCAGCAGTTTCAAGCTCGCATTGAGCTCCTATAATTCACCCCTCCACTTT. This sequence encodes CASSFKLALSSYNSPLHF.

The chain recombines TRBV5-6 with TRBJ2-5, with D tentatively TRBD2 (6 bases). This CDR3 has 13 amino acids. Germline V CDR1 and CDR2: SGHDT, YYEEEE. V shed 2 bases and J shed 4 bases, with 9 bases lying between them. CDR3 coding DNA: TGTGCCAGCAGCTTCCCTAGCGTAGAGACCCAGTACTTC. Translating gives CASSFPSVETQYF. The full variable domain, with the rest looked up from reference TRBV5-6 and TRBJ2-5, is DAGVTQSPTHLIKTRGQQVTLRCSPKSGHDTVSWYQQALGQGPQFIFQYYEEEERQRGNFPDRFSGHQFPNYSSELNVNALLLGDSALYLCASSFPSVETQYFGPGTRLLVL.